The 21 T cell receptor beta chains in this list originate from one sample, sequenced in a study of blood T cells in healthy people across ages (dated by TCRdb to the mid-2010s). Receptor libraries were prepared by 5' RACE. The sample was run on an Illumina HiSeq 2500. A second PCR of roughly 7 to 11 cycles was performed with a sample-barcoded 5' primer and a J-beta primer mix. TCRdb handled the public reads itself, with Q25 trimming in fastp and clone calling in MiXCR, and kept productive beta chains. Records with the same CDR3 protein are collapsed into one entry carrying the most frequent genes and DNA. Within this sample are approximately 780,000 distinct CDR3 sequences, with under 30% of them counted one time only. About 2.9% of the sample comes from the top ten. These data are also associated with another study on T cells of mothers and their children.

The source material was blood. The source is a boy younger than 18 in good health.

The rearrangement uses TRBV6-2 or TRBV6-3 and TRBJ2-3; D may match TRBD1 or TRBD2 (5 bases each). V lost 0 bases and J 0 bases, leaving 13 bases between the germline ends. CDR3 size: 17 residues. Germline CDR1 MNHEY, CDR2 SVGEGT. Written as DNA, the CDR3 is TGTGCCAGCAGTTACTCGTGGGGGAGTACTAGCACAGATACGCAGTATTTT. Its protein is CASSYSWGSTSTDTQYF.

In its sample, this clonotype was seen many times. The chain employs TRBV4-1 and TRBJ1-4; D is ambiguous. Germline V gene data show CDR1 as MGHRA and CDR2 as YSYEKL. CDR3 length: 13 residues. Trimming removed 2 bases at V and 8 bases at J, with 9 bases between. The CDR3 coding sequence is TGCGCCAGCAGCCAACCTCCCACGGAAAAACTGTTTTTT. This gives the protein CASSQPPTEKLFF.

The chain combines TRBV2 with TRBJ2-2; TRBD1 aligns across 7 bases. J lost 3 bases, V lost 6 bases, and 7 bases had no gene match. The CDR3 contains 15 residues. CDR1 and CDR2 from the germline V gene are SNHLY and FYNNEI. CDR3 in amino acids: CASRLDRVDTGELFF. The CDR3 nucleotides read TGTGCCAGCAGGCTCGACAGGGTGGACACCGGGGAGCTGTTTTTT.

The CDR3 DNA reads as TGTGCCAGCAGCCAAGAGAGACAGGGGCTCTACGAGCAGTACTTC. Encoded protein: CASSQERQGLYEQYF. This chain connects TRBV3-1 to TRBJ2-5, with 8 positions matching TRBD1. The end of the DNA fits TRBJ2-7 better, so the J call may be wrong. This CDR3 comprises 15 residues. CDR1 is LGHDT and CDR2 is YNNKEL in the germline V gene (reference sequence).

For this clonotype: Mismatch with germline at one junction end may stem from a read error. This chain joins TRBV7-2 and TRBJ2-5, with D maybe TRBD1 (5 bases). The CDR3 has 16 amino acids. The germline V gene encodes CDR1 SGHTA and CDR2 FQGNSA. CDR3 region: CASSLAGKAGQGTQYF. The CDR3 region has the DNA TGTGCCAGCAGCTTAGCGGGGAAGGCCGGACAAGGGACCCAGTACTTC. The entire variable domain, with the rest obtained from reference TRBV7-2 and TRBJ2-5, is as follows: GAGVSQSPSNKVTEKGKDVELRCDPISGHTALYWYRQSLGQGLEFLIYFQGNSAPDKSGLPSDRFSAERTGGSVSTLTIQRTQQEDSAVYLCASSLAGKAGQGTQYFGPGTRLLVL.

J is TRBJ1-1 and V is TRBV6-7; D uncertain. Being an ORF, TRBV6-7 has a function that is uncertain. V was trimmed by 0 bases and J by 4 bases, leaving 12 bases between them. The length of the CDR3 is 15 residues. CDR3 coding DNA: TGTGCCAGCAGTTACTCGACTTGCATGAGCACTGAAGCTTTCTTT. This gives the protein CASSYSTCMSTEAFF.

This clonotype has only a few counts. The chain is built from TRBV30 and TRBJ1-1; D perhaps matches TRBD1 (5 bases). The CDR3 runs 14 residues. V was shortened by 3 bases and J by 8 bases, with 19 bases between the two germline ends. CDR1 and CDR2 (germline): GTSNPN, SVGIG (reference sequence). The DNA of the CDR3 is TGTGCCTGGAGGGGCGGGGACCCACCCACCGAAGCTTTCTTT. It codes for CAWRGGDPPTEAFF. The full variable domain, its missing parts supplied by reference TRBV30 and TRBJ1-1, is SQTIHQWPATLVQPVGSPLSLECTVEGTSNPNLYWYRQAAGRGLQLLFYSVGIGQISSEVPQNLSASRPQDRQFILSSKKLLLSDSGFYLCAWRGGDPPTEAFFGQGTRLTVV.

The chain couples TRBV27 to TRBJ2-3; 7 nucleotides agree with TRBD1. The junction had 6 bases not matched to a gene; V was cut back by 6 bases and J by 0 bases. The V gene's germline CDR1 is MNHEY and CDR2 SMNVEV (reference sequence). This CDR3 is 15 amino acids long. CDR3 DNA sequence: TGTGCCAGCAGACACAGGGGATACAGCACAGATACGCAGTATTTT. Its protein is CASRHRGYSTDTQYF.

The chain joins TRBV30 to TRBJ2-7, with 8 nucleotides matching TRBD1. With V trimmed by 6 bases and J by 5 bases, 6 bases remained unmatched. Germline V gives CDR1 GTSNPN, CDR2 SVGIG (reference sequence). This CDR3 is 12 amino acids long. DNA for the CDR3: TGTGCCTGTTCGCAGGGGGCTCACGAGCAGTACTTC. Amino acid sequence: CACSQGAHEQYF.

This clonotype was detected only a few times. The V call is TRBV12-3 or TRBV12-4, the J call TRBJ1-6; the match to TRBD1 covers 9 bases. After removal of 1 base from V and 9 bases from J, the junction contained 1 base not matched to a gene. The CDR3 extends over 14 amino acids. The CDR3 sequence is CASSLGTGVSPLHF. The CDR3 nucleotides read TGTGCCAGCAGTTTAGGGACAGGGGTTTCACCCCTCCACTTT.

The genes are TRBV5-1 and TRBJ1-4; unclear D gene. Germline CDR1 and CDR2: SGHRS and YFSETQ. This CDR3 is built from 16 residues. V was trimmed by 4 bases and J by 0 bases, leaving 13 bases between them. The DNA of the CDR3 is TGCGCCAGCAGCGGCGGGAGGGTTGCAACTAATGAAAAACTGTTTTTT. Translated, it gives CASSGGRVATNEKLFF.

This sequence joins TRBV12-3 or TRBV12-4 and TRBJ2-7, with D perhaps TRBD2 (5 bases). The CDR3 is 13 residues long. The V end was cut by 6 bases, the J end by 6 bases, with 15 bases between. The CDR3 bases are TGTGCCAGCAGCCCCCCGCTTGAGGGCGAGCAGTACTTC. Translating gives CASSPPLEGEQYF.

This rearrangement joins TRBV13 to TRBJ2-7; a possible D gene is TRBD1 (6 bases). Germline V gives CDR1 PRHDT, CDR2 FYEKMQ (reference sequence). The V end lost 5 bases, the J end lost 2 bases, and 13 bases lay between the germline ends. The CDR3 length is 14 residues. The DNA for the CDR3 is TGTGCCAGCAGCATCAGGGGAATCCCCTACGAGCAGTACTTC. Its protein is CASSIRGIPYEQYF.

The chain links TRBV7-2 to TRBJ1-3; TRBD1 matches 7 bases. The CDR3 runs to 16 residues. Germline lookup yields CDR1 SGHTA and CDR2 FQGNSA. V lost 3 bases and J lost 4; bases outside the gene matches: 9. In nucleotides, the CDR3 is TGTGCCAGCAGCTTCTCGACAGGGTATGCAGGAAACACCATATATTTT. Translated, it gives CASSFSTGYAGNTIYF. The entire variable domain, with the rest obtained from reference TRBV7-2 and TRBJ1-3, is as follows: GAGVSQSPSNKVTEKGKDVELRCDPISGHTALYWYRQSLGQGLEFLIYFQGNSAPDKSGLPSDRFSAERTGGSVSTLTIQRTQQEDSAVYLCASSFSTGYAGNTIYFGEGSWLTVV.

This rearrangement joins TRBV20-1 to TRBJ2-4; D gene unclear. The CDR3 extends over 14 amino acids. The V and J ends lost 7 bases and 0 bases respectively, with 13 bases between them. Per germline, CDR1 DFQATT and CDR2 SNEGSKA (reference sequence). The CDR3 DNA is TGCAGTGTAAGGGTGAACCTAGCCAAAAACATTCAGTACTTC. This codes for CSVRVNLAKNIQYF.

This clonotype was recorded at least ten times. V and J are TRBV5-1 and TRBJ1-1; D uncertain. Germline V lookup: CDR1 SGHRS, CDR2 YFSETQ. This CDR3 is built from 12 residues. V dropped 0 bases and J dropped 2 bases, with 2 bases sitting between them. CDR3 sequence (DNA): TGCGCCAGCAGCTTGGATAACACTGAAGCTTTCTTT. This translates into CASSLDNTEAFF.

In its sample, this clonotype was seen a few times. The genes are TRBV20-1 and TRBJ2-1, with 11 bases identical to TRBD2. V gave up 6 bases and J gave up 0 bases; unmatched junction bases: 10. CDR3 length: 17 amino acids. Looked up from germline, CDR1 is DFQATT and CDR2 is SNEGSKA (reference sequence). CDR3 coding DNA: TGCAGTGCCTTTGCTAGCGGGGGGCTTAGCTCCTACAATGAGCAGTTCTTC. Its protein product is CSAFASGGLSSYNEQFF.

V gene TRBV29-1 combines with J gene TRBJ2-7; D remains unclear. Per the germline V gene, CDR1 is SQVTM and CDR2 is ANQGSEA. This CDR3 spans 14 amino acids. With 4 bases removed from V and 1 base from J, the gap between germline ends came to 14 bases. DNA for the CDR3: TGCAGCGTTGTGTTCCCAGGCAGTTCCTACGAGCAGTACTTC. It is translated as CSVVFPGSSYEQYF.

J is TRBJ2-1 and V is TRBV7-8; D is uncertain. Germline V gives CDR1 SGHVS, CDR2 FQNEAQ. V was clipped by 6 bases and J by 6 bases, with 12 bases between them. The CDR3 has 13 residues. The CDR3 sequence: CASSILDGNEQFF. The CDR3 DNA reads as TGTGCCAGCAGTATCCTGGACGGCAATGAGCAGTTCTTC.

The V and J genes are TRBV29-1 and TRBJ2-7, with D possibly matching TRBD2 (7 bases). Per germline, CDR1 SQVTM and CDR2 ANQGSEA. The CDR3 runs 13 residues. Trimming cost V 7 bases and J 6 bases, with 19 bases left between them. The CDR3 nucleotides are TGCAGCGGGACTATTGCGGGGGCCTCCGAGCAGTACTTC. It translates to CSGTIAGASEQYF.

This chain joins TRBV5-4 and TRBJ2-6, with TRBD1 matching over 7 bases. Germline V gives CDR1 SGHNT, CDR2 YYREEE (reference sequence). There are 16 residues in the CDR3. V shed 4 bases and J 2 bases; nucleotides not matched to a gene: 6. The CDR3: CASSLGGATGANVLTF. The CDR3 DNA reads TGTGCCAGCAGCCTAGGGGGCGCAACTGGGGCCAACGTCCTGACTTTC.